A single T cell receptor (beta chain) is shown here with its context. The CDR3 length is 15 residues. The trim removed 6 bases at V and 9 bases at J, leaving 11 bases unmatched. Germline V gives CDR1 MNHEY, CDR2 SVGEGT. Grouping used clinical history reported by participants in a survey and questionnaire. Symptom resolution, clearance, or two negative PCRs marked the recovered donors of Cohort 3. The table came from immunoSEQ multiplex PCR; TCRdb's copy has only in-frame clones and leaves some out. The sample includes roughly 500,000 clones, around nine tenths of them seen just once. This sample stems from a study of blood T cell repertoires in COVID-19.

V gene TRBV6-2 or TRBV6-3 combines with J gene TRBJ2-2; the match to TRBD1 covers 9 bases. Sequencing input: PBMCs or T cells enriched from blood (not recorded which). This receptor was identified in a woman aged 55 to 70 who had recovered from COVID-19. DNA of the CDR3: TGTGCCAGCAGCTCCGCCGGGACAGGGATAAGGGAGCTGTTTTTT. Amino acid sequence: CASSSAGTGIRELFF.